These 4 T cell receptor beta chains came from one sample sequenced in a study of regulatory T cells in long-lasting Graves disease. iRepertoire HTBI primers and Arm-PCR of CDR3 regions built TCR beta libraries. MiXCR, applied by TCRdb to the multiplex PCR reads, yields one record per CDR3 protein. The table includes 400,000 to 500,000 distinct CDR3 sequences, roughly 21% detected once. The time point: persistent/refractory GD, antithyroid drugs over 5 years with positive TRAb. PBMCs provided the RNA from which the TCR library was made. The sequencing used peripheral blood mononuclear cells (PBMCs), collected when the disease was refractory, from a patient treated with antithyroid drugs. These receptor sequences come from a female donor with Graves disease.

This clonotype was counted at least ten times. The chain joins TRBV2 to TRBJ1-2; D is perhaps TRBD1 (6 bases). This CDR3 has 12 residues. V dropped 6 bases and J dropped 3 bases, with 8 bases sitting between them. In germline, CDR1 is SNHLY, CDR2 FYNNEI. The CDR3 reads CASSRTDYGYTF. In DNA form, the CDR3 reads TGTGCCAGCAGCCGGACAGACTATGGCTACACCTTC.

This clonotype was seen just once. This chain links TRBV14 with TRBJ2-7, with D perhaps TRBD2 (6 bases). V was pared by 4 bases and J by 2 bases, with 15 bases between. Germline V gene lookup returns CDR1 SGHDN and CDR2 FVKESK. CDR3 length: 15 residues. The CDR3 reads CASSPYGGQAYEQYF. In nucleotides, the CDR3 is TGTGCCAGCAGCCCTTATGGAGGGCAGGCCTACGAGCAGTACTTC.

This clonotype was counted a few times. V is TRBV28 and J is TRBJ2-7, with D hard to call. V lost 5 bases and J 3 bases, leaving 14 bases between the germline ends. Germline lookup yields CDR1 MDHEN and CDR2 SYDVKM. This CDR3 spans 14 amino acids. CDR3 amino acids: CASSGPDLLYEQYF. In nucleotides, the CDR3 is TGTGCCAGCAGTGGGCCGGACCTACTCTACGAGCAGTACTTC.

The rearrangement uses TRBV13 and TRBJ2-7, with 12 bases lining up with TRBD2. The germline V gene has CDR1 PRHDT and CDR2 FYEKMQ (reference sequence). V gave up 5 bases and J gave up 5 bases; unmatched junction bases: 7. The CDR3 length is 15 residues. In DNA, the CDR3 is TGTGCCAGCAGCCCAAGACTAGCGGGAGCCCACGAGCAGTACTTC. It encodes CASSPRLAGAHEQYF.